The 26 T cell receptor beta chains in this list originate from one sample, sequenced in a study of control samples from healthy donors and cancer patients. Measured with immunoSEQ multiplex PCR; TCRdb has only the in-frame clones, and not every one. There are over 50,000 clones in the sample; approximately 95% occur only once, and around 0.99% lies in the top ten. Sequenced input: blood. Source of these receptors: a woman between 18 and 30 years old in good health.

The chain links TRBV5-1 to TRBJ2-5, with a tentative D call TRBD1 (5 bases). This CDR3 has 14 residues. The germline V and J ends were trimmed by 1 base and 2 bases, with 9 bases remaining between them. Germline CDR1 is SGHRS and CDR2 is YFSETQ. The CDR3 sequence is CASSLLGLQETQYF. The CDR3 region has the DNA TGCGCCAGCAGCTTGTTGGGGCTACAAGAGACCCAGTACTTC.

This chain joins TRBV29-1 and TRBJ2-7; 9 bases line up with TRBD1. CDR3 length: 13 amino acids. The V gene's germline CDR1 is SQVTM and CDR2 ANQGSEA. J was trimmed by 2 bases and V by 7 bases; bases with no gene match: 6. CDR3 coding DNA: TGCAGCGCCACAGACAGGGGGACCTACGAGCAGTACTTC. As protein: CSATDRGTYEQYF.

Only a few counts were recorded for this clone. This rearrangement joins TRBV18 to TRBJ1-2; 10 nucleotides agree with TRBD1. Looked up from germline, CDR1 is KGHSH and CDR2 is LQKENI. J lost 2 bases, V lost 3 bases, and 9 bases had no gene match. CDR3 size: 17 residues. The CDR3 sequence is CASSPDRGREMNYGYTF. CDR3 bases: TGTGCCAGCTCACCCGACAGGGGGCGAGAGATGAACTATGGCTACACCTTC.

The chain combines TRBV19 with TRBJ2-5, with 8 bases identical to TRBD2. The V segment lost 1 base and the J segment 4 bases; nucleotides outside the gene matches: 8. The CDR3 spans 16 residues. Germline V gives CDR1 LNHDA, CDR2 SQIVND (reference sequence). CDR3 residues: CASSIGVSGAPETQYF. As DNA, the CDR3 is TGTGCCAGTAGTATAGGAGTTAGCGGGGCTCCAGAGACCCAGTACTTC.

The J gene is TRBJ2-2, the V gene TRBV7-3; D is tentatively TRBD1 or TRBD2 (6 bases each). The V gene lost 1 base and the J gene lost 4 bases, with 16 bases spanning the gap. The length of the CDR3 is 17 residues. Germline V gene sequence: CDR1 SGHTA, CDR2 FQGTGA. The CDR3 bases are TGTGCCAGCAGCTTAAATCAGCTACGGGGGCCCACCGGGGAGCTGTTTTTT. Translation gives CASSLNQLRGPTGELFF.

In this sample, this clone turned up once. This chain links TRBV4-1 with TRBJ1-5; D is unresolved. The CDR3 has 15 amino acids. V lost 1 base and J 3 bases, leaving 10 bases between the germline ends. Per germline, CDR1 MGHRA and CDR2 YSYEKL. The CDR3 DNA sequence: TGCGCCAGCAGCCAAGTCCCCCATGCCAATCAGCCCCAGCATTTT. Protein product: CASSQVPHANQPQHF.

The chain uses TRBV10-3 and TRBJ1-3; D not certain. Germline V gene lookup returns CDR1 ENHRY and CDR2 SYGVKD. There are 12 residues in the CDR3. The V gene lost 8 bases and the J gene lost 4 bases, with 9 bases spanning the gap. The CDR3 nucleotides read TGTGCCATCCGGGCAGCCGGAAACACCATATATTTT. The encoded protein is CAIRAAGNTIYF.

This chain's CDR3 is CASSYRPHGYTF. The CDR3 DNA reads TGTGCCAGCAGCTACAGGCCGCATGGCTACACCTTC. The chain has TRBV21-1 and TRBJ1-2; TRBD1 is taken as the D call from the table, unchecked against the DNA. TRBV21-1 counts as a pseudogene. The CDR3 loop spans 12 amino acids.

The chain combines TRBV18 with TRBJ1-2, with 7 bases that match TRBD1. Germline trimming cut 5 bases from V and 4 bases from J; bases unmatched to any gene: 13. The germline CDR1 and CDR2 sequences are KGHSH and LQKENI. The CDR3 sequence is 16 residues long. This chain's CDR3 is CASSFELRDSSYGYTF. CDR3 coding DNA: TGTGCCAGCTCATTCGAACTACGGGACAGCTCCTATGGCTACACCTTC.

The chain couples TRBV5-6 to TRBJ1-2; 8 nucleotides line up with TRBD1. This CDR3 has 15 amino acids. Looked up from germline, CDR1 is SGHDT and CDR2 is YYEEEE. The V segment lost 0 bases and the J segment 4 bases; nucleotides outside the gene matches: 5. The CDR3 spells CASSLGTGFRYGYTF. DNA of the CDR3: TGTGCCAGCAGCTTGGGGACAGGGTTCCGCTATGGCTACACCTTC.

The CDR3 protein is CASRPTGDTQYF. CDR3 nucleotides: TGTGCCAGCAGACCGACGGGAGATACGCAGTATTTT. The rearrangement links TRBV7-9 to TRBJ2-3; no reliable D call. The germline CDR1 and CDR2 sequences are SEHNR and FQNEAQ (reference sequence). Trimming shortened V by 6 bases and J by 5 bases, and 9 bases separated the two germline ends. The CDR3 is 12 amino acids.

DNA for the CDR3: TGTGCCAGCAGTGGACCGGGGGGCTACACCTTC. Protein sequence: CASSGPGGYTF. V usage is TRBV2 and J usage is TRBJ1-2, with unresolved D. CDR1 SNHLY and CDR2 FYNNEI come from the germline V gene. This CDR3 region has 11 residues. With 4 bases removed from V and 8 bases from J, the gap between germline ends came to 8 bases.

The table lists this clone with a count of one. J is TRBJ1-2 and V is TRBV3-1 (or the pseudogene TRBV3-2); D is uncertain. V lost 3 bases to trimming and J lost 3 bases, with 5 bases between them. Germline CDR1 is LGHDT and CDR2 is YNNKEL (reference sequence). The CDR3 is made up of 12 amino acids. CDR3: CASSHLDYGYTF. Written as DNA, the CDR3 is TGTGCCAGCAGCCATTTAGACTATGGCTACACCTTC.

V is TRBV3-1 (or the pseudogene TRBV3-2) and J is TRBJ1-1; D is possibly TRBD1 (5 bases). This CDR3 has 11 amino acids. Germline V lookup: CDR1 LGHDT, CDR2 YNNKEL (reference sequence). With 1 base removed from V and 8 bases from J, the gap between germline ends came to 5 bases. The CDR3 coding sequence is TGTGCCAGCAGCCAAGCAGGGGAAGCTTTCTTT. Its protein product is CASSQAGEAFF.

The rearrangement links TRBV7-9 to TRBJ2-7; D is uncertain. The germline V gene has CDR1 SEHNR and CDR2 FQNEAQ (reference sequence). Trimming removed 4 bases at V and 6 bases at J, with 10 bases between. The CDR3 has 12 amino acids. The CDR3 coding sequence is TGTGCCAGCAGCTCACGTTTGGGCGAGCAGTACTTC. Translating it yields CASSSRLGEQYF.

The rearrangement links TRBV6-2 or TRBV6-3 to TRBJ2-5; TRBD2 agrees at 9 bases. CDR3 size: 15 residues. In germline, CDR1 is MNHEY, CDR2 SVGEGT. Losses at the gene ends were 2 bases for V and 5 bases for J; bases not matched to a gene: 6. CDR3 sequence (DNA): TGTGCCAGCAGTTACATCGGACTAGCGTCTGAGACCCAGTACTTC. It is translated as CASSYIGLASETQYF.

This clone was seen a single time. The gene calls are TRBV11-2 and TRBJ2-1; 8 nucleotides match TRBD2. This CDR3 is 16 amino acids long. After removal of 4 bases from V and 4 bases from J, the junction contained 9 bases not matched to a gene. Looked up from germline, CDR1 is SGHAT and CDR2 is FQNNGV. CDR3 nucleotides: TGTGCCAGCAGCTCGGTCAGCGGGGGCTTTTACAATGAGCAGTTCTTC. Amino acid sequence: CASSSVSGGFYNEQFF.

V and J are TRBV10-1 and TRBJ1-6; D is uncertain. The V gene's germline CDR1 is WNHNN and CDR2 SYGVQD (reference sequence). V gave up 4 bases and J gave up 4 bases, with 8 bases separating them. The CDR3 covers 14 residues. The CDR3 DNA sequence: TGCGCCAGCAGTGTTGGAGGTTATAATTCACCCCTCCACTTT. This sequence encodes CASSVGGYNSPLHF.

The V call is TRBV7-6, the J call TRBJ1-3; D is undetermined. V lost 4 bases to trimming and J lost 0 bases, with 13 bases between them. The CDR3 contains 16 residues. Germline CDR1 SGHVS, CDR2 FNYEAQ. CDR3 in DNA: TGTGCCAGCAGCTCCCACGATAAGAGCTCTGGAAACACCATATATTTT. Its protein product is CASSSHDKSSGNTIYF.

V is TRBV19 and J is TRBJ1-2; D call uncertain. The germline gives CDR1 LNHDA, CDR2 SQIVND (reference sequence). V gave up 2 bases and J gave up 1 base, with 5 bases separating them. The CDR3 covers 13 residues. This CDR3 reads CASSITINYGYTF. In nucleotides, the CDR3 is TGTGCCAGTAGTATAACCATTAACTATGGCTACACCTTC.

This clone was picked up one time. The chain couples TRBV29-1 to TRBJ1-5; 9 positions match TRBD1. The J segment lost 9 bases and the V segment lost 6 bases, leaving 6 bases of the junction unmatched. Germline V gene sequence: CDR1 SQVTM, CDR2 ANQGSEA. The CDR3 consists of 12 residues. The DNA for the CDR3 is TGCAGCGTGGGACAGGGCGATGGGCCCCAGCATTTT. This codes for CSVGQGDGPQHF.

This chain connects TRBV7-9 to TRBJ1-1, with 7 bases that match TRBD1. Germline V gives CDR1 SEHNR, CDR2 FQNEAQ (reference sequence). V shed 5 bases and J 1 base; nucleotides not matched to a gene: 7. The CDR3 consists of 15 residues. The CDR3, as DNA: TGTGCCAGCAGCCCCGGGACAGTCACGAACACTGAAGCTTTCTTT. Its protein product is CASSPGTVTNTEAFF.

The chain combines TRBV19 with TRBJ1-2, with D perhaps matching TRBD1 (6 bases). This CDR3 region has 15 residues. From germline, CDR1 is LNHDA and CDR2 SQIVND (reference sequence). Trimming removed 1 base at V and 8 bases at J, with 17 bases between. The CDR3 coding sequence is TGTGCCAGTAGTATAGCATCTCGTCAGGGGAGCGGCTACACCTTC. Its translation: CASSIASRQGSGYTF.

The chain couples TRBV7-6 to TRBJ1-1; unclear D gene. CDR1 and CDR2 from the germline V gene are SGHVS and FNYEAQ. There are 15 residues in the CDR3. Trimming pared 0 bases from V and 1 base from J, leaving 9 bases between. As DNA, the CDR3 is TGTGCCAGCAGCTTAGCGTCGGCACAGAACACTGAAGCTTTCTTT. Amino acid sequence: CASSLASAQNTEAFF.

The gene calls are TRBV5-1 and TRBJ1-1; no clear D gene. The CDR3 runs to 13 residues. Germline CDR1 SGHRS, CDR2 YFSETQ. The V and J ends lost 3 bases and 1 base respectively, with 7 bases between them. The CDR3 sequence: CASSYGSNTEAFF. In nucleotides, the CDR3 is TGCGCCAGCAGCTACGGCTCGAACACTGAAGCTTTCTTT.

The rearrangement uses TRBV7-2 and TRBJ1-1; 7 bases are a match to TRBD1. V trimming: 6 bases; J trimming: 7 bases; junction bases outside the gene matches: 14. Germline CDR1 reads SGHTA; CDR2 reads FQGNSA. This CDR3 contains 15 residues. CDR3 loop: CASSPMMAGGYEAFF. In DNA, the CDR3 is TGTGCCAGCAGTCCCATGATGGCAGGGGGATATGAAGCTTTCTTT.